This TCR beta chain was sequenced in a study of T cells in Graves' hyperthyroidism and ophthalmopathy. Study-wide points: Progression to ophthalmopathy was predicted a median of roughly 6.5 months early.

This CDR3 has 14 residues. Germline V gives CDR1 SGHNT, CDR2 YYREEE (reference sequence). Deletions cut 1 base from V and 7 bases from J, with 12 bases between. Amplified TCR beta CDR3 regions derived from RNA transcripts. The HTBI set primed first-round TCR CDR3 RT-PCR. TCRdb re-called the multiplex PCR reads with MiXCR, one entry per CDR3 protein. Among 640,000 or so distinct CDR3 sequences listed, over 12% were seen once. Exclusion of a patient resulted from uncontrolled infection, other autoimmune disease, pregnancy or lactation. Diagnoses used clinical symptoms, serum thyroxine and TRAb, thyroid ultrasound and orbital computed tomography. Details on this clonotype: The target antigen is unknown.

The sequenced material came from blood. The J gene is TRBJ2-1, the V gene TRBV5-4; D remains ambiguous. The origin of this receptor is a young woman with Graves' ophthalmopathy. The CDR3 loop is CASSLNQGRNEQFF. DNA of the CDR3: TGTGCCAGCAGCTTGAATCAAGGGCGGAATGAGCAGTTCTTC.